Listed below are T cell receptor beta chains from one sample, sequenced in a study of blood T cell repertoires in COVID-19. Some clones are missing from TCRdb's copy, which holds only in-frame ones; the method was immunoSEQ multiplex PCR. Altogether 25,000 or so clones are present, about 94% being singletons, with the ten largest covering 4% to 5%. Input material: peripheral blood. These receptors all come from a human donor with active COVID-19. The donor label of this sample is uncertain. CDR3s include the opening cysteine and the closing phenylalanine or tryptophan. Fields, in order: J gene, D gene, clone size, V gene, CDR3 protein, CDR3 DNA. The D gene is left open where the match is weak. Some rows mark clone size as missing; the rest say once, few, many or name a class of expanded clone.

TRBJ1-1	.	once	TRBV5-1	CASSLEEAKAEAFF	TGCGCCAGCAGCTTGGAGGAAGCGAAGGCTGAAGCTTTCTTT
TRBJ2-5	.	.	TRBV19	CASSATGSKGQETQYF	TGTGCCAGTAGTGCCACAGGGTCGAAAGGCCAAGAGACCCAGTACTTC
TRBJ2-7	TRBD1	once	TRBV18	CASSLDRALFEQYF	TGTGCCAGCTCACTCGACAGGGCCCTCTTCGAGCAGTACTTC
TRBJ2-2	TRBD1	.	TRBV3-1/TRBV3-2	CASSQDLTGDYTGELFF	TGTGCCAGCAGCCAAGATCTGACAGGGGATTACACCGGGGAGCTGTTTTTT
TRBJ2-5	.	.	TRBV9	CASSVAIQETQYF	TGTGCCAGCAGCGTGGCAATACAAGAGACCCAGTACTTC
TRBJ1-3	TRBD1	.	TRBV6-6	CASSYGTGGSGNTIYF	TGTGCCAGCAGTTACGGGACAGGGGGCTCTGGAAACACCATATATTTT
TRBJ2-1	.	.	TRBV11-3	CASSPRRQDRVNEQFF	TGTGCCAGCAGCCCGAGACGACAGGACCGGGTGAATGAGCAGTTCTTC
TRBJ2-5	TRBD2	.	TRBV7-2	CASSLSSGGPKTQYF	TGTGCCAGCAGCTTATCTAGCGGGGGCCCCAAGACCCAGTACTTC
TRBJ2-3	TRBD2	once	TRBV29-1	CSVEDWVGWTSGRARGTDTQYF	TGCAGCGTTGAGGATTGGGTGGGTTGGACTAGCGGGAGGGCACGGGGCACAGATACGCAGTATTTT
TRBJ2-2	.	.	TRBV6-5	CASSYGGLLPTGELFF	TGTGCCAGCAGTTACGGCGGACTGCTTCCCACCGGGGAGCTGTTTTTT
TRBJ1-5	.	few	TRBV10-1	CASKAPTGPNQPQHF	TGCGCCAGCAAGGCCCCTACAGGGCCCAATCAGCCCCAGCATTTT
TRBJ2-7	TRBD2	.	TRBV30	CAWSVVAGGSSYEQYF	TGTGCCTGGAGTGTAGTAGCGGGGGGAAGCTCCTACGAGCAGTACTTC
TRBJ2-2	.	.	TRBV5-1	CASSLRGGNTGELFF	TGCGCCAGCAGCTTGAGGGGGGGAAACACCGGGGAGCTGTTTTTT
TRBJ2-1	.	.	TRBV29-1	CSASTEKRMSSYNEQFF	TGCAGCGCCTCGACAGAAAAAAGGATGAGCTCCTACAATGAGCAGTTCTTC
TRBJ1-1	.	.	TRBV6-5	CASSYIGANTEAFF	TGTGCCAGCAGTTACATTGGGGCGAACACTGAAGCTTTCTTT
TRBJ2-4	TRBD2	.	TRBV2	CASSPRLAGEVKNIQYF	TGTGCCAGCAGTCCGAGACTAGCGGGAGAGGTCAAAAACATTCAGTACTTC
TRBJ1-2	TRBD1	.	TRBV12-3/TRBV12-4	CASSLGTDYGYTF	TGTGCCAGCAGTTTGGGGACAGACTATGGCTACACCTTC
TRBJ1-5	.	few	TRBV27	CASSLGARNQPQHF	TGTGCCAGCAGTTTAGGAGCAAGAAATCAGCCCCAGCATTTT
TRBJ1-6	TRBD1	.	TRBV7-2	CASSLGDSYSPLHF	TGTGCCAGCAGCTTAGGGGACAGTTATTCACCCCTCCACTTT
TRBJ2-3	TRBD2	.	TRBV9	CASSRTSGREADTQYF	TGTGCCAGCAGCCGGACTAGCGGGAGGGAGGCAGATACGCAGTATTTT
TRBJ2-7	TRBD1	.	TRBV11-2	CASSLLPGDRGDF	TGTGCCAGCAGCTTATTGCCGGGGGACAGGGGAGACTTC
TRBJ1-5	TRBD1	.	TRBV18	CASSPGQASNQPQHF	TGTGCCAGCTCACCGGGACAGGCCAGCAATCAGCCCCAGCATTTT
TRBJ1-5	.	.	TRBV6-6	CASRPGLSNQPQHF	TGTGCCAGCAGGCCGGGACTGAGCAATCAGCCCCAGCATTTT
TRBJ1-1	.	.	TRBV19	CASTRRSGLLNTEAFF	TGTGCCAGTACCCGTCGGTCTGGACTCTTGAACACTGAAGCTTTCTTT
TRBJ2-7	.	.	TRBV3-1/TRBV3-2	CASQGTNYEQYF	TGTGCCTCCCAGGGGACTAACTACGAGCAGTACTTC
TRBJ1-2	.	once	TRBV12-3/TRBV12-4	CASSNRNYGYTF	TGTGCCAGCAGTAATCGGAACTATGGCTACACCTTC
TRBJ2-3	.	.	TRBV25-1	CASSEQGRRTDTQYF	TGTGCCAGCAGTGAACAGGGGCGCCGCACAGATACGCAGTATTTT
TRBJ2-3	.	.	TRBV7-9	CASSPGEARGDTQYF	TGTGCCAGCAGCCCCGGGGAGGCTCGGGGGGATACGCAGTATTTT
TRBJ1-2	.	.	TRBV29-1	CSVDSSRGGYGYTF	TGCAGCGTTGATTCCAGTCGGGGGGGGTATGGCTACACCTTC
TRBJ2-2	TRBD2	.	TRBV5-1	CASSGGLAKNTGELFF	TGCGCCAGCAGCGGCGGACTAGCTAAGAACACCGGGGAGCTGTTTTTT
TRBJ2-3	TRBD1	.	TRBV10-1	CASGQGAATDTQYF	TGCGCCAGCGGTCAGGGGGCCGCTACAGATACGCAGTATTTT
TRBJ2-7	.	once	TRBV15	CATSREAGRGAYEQYF	TGTGCCACCAGCAGAGAGGCGGGGAGGGGGGCCTACGAGCAGTACTTC
TRBJ2-3	TRBD1	.	TRBV28	CASSVPGQGTDTQYF	TGTGCCAGCAGCGTACCCGGACAGGGGACAGATACGCAGTATTTT